This T cell receptor beta chain was obtained from a study of blood T cell repertoires in COVID-19. The method was immunoSEQ multiplex PCR; TCRdb's version includes in-frame clones alone and lacks a portion of them. This table has about 53,000 clones, roughly 87% appearing once. Germline values: CDR1 SGHTA, CDR2 FQGNSA. The CDR3 has 14 amino acids. The V gene is TRBV7-2, the J gene TRBJ2-1; possibly TRBD2 for D (5 bases). The sequence was obtained from a man aged 55-75 years with active COVID-19. The sample consisted of peripheral blood. CDR3 bases: TGTGCGGCGGGTAGCCGGGATTCGAACAATGAGCAGTTCTTC. Protein sequence: CAAGSRDSNNEQFF.